This TCR beta chain was documented in a study of beta chain features in type 1 diabetes. Study-level results: PCR might favor shorter templates, but any such skew would affect patients and controls equally. Shortening that was moderate but significant affected the TCRB CDR3s of Type 1 diabetes patients in all four CD4+ subsets.

Isolated RNA was reverse transcribed in full, so expressed TCRB transcripts were sequenced. Regulatory, naive and central memory T cell samples averaged around 3.9 million reads. Produced via immunoSEQ multiplex PCR; TCRdb's table is partial and in-frame only. The table records some 150,000 clones, around an eighth of them present only once. Germline lookup yields CDR1 SGHRS and CDR2 YFSETQ. V was clipped by 4 bases and J by 6 bases, with 21 bases between them. This CDR3 has 16 residues. This clone was seen a handful of times. Its antigen is not identified. Donors underwent one heparinised blood draw, about 110 mL on average.

The J gene is TRBJ2-3, the V gene TRBV5-1; D remains ambiguous. Sequenced: central memory CD4+ T cells from blood. The sequence came from a man between 18 and 29 years old with type 1 diabetes. The CDR3 here is CASSPFSGGNIDTQYF. The CDR3 nucleotides are TGCGCCAGCAGCCCCTTCTCGGGCGGAAACATCGATACGCAGTATTTT.